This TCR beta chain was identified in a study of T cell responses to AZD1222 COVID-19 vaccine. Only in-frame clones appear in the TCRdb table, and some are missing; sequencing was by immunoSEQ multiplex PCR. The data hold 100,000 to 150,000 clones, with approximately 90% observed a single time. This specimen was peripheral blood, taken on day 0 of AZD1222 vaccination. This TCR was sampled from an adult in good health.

CDR3: CASRRAYEQYF. CDR3 nucleotide sequence: TGTGCCAGCAGGAGGGCCTACGAGCAGTACTTC. The rearrangement uses TRBV6-5 and TRBJ2-7; perhaps TRBD2 as D (5 bases). The CDR3 is made up of 11 amino acids. From germline, CDR1 is MNHEY and CDR2 SVGAGI. Trimming took off 6 bases at V and 2 bases at J, with 5 bases between the two ends.